A single sample gave rise to the 6 T cell receptor beta chains below, sequenced in a study of early T cells in non-severe SARS-CoV-2 infection. TCRdb used MiXCR to reprocess the 5' RACE reads, holding one entry per CDR3 protein. The table includes 68,000 or so distinct CDR3 sequences, 13% detected once. Sequences were obtained from whole blood. Source of these receptors: an adult who was a healthcare worker with PCR-confirmed SARS-CoV-2 infection or an uninfected control (not recorded which).

This clonotype has at least ten counts. The chain is built from TRBV12-3 or TRBV12-4 and TRBJ1-2; D is ambiguous. The CDR3 spans 12 residues. V gave up 9 bases and J gave up 4 bases, with 12 bases separating them. In DNA, the CDR3 is TGTGCCAGTCAGGAGTTACCCTATGGCTACACCTTC. This translates into CASQELPYGYTF.

Ten or more counts support this clonotype. V gene TRBV29-1 combines with J gene TRBJ2-3, with D unresolved. This CDR3 is 12 amino acids long. Trimming left V 7 bases short and J 4 bases short, with 12 bases between. Germline loops: CDR1 SQVTM, CDR2 ANQGSEA. CDR3 DNA: TGCAGCGCCGTCAAGGGCCCAGATACGCAGTATTTT. Its protein is CSAVKGPDTQYF.

The chain employs TRBV14 and TRBJ1-2, with D perhaps TRBD1 (6 bases). There are 16 residues in the CDR3. The germline CDR1 and CDR2 sequences are SGHDN and FVKESK. V was shortened by 5 bases and J by 0 bases, with 16 bases between the two germline ends. CDR3 nucleotide sequence: TGTGCCAGCAGCTCAAGGGAGAGGGGGACTAACTATGGCTACACCTTC. Its protein is CASSSRERGTNYGYTF.

This clonotype has ten or more counts. This sequence joins TRBV7-9 and TRBJ2-3, with D possibly being TRBD1 (5 bases). Germline lookup yields CDR1 SEHNR and CDR2 FQNEAQ (reference sequence). The CDR3 is made up of 16 amino acids. Trimming pared 5 bases from V and 5 bases from J, leaving 20 bases between. The CDR3 sequence is CASSPHPGLAKDTQYF. The CDR3 DNA sequence: TGTGCCAGCAGCCCTCACCCAGGGTTGGCAAAAGATACGCAGTATTTT.

This clonotype was seen many times. The chain is built from TRBV6-2 or TRBV6-3 and TRBJ2-2; perhaps TRBD1 as D (6 bases). In germline, CDR1 is MNHEY, CDR2 SVGEGT. V gave up 2 bases and J gave up 0 bases, with 13 bases separating them. The CDR3 has 17 amino acids. CDR3 coding DNA: TGTGCCAGCAGTTACGTCGACAGGACCTCGAACACCGGGGAGCTGTTTTTT. It yields the protein CASSYVDRTSNTGELFF.

This clonotype was seen more than once but under ten times. The CDR3 coding sequence is TGTGCCAGCAGTGACGGCGGGGCCCCTAATCAGCCCCAGCATTTT. Protein product: CASSDGGAPNQPQHF. The chain is built from TRBV6-4 and TRBJ1-5; perhaps TRBD1 as D (5 bases). The CDR3 totals 15 residues. The germline gives CDR1 MRHNA, CDR2 SNTAGT. Trimming took 2 bases from V and 4 from J, leaving 12 bases between them.